The 13 T cell receptor beta chains below were found in one sample sequenced in a study of blood T cells in healthy people across ages. A second roughly 6 to 11 cycle PCR used barcoded and J-beta primers. A single record per CDR3 protein comes from TCRdb applying MiXCR to the 5' RACE reads. There are under 1,000,000 distinct CDR3 sequences in the sample; under 40% occur only once, and 10% to 15% lies in the top ten. Sequencing input: blood. These TCRs come from a man aged 18 to 29 in good health.

This chain uses TRBV6-2 or TRBV6-3 with TRBJ1-1, with TRBD1 identical over 7 bases. Per germline, CDR1 MNHEY and CDR2 SVGEGT. CDR3 length: 14 residues. J lost 4 bases, V lost 8 bases, and 10 bases had no gene match. The CDR3 reads CASRGPTGLTEAFF. The CDR3 nucleotides read TGTGCCAGCCGAGGGCCGACAGGGCTCACTGAAGCTTTCTTT.

Concerning this clonotype: This could be a read error, since a much larger clone is one nucleotide away. This chain uses TRBV4-1 with TRBJ1-2; D is unresolved. Germline V gene data show CDR1 as MGHRA and CDR2 as YSYEKL. The CDR3 sequence is 13 residues long. V was cut by 4 bases and J by 7 bases, with 13 bases left in between. The CDR3 nucleotides are TGCGCCAGCAGCCGAGATCAGGCTCGTGGCTACACCTTC. Protein sequence: CASSRDQARGYTF.

This clonotype has a handful of counts. The rearrangement links TRBV9 to TRBJ1-2; 8 nucleotides line up with TRBD1. The CDR3 extends over 18 amino acids. Unmatched junction bases numbered 14, after V lost 2 bases and J lost 2 bases. Germline V gene sequence: CDR1 SGDLS, CDR2 YYNGEE. The DNA of the CDR3 is TGTGCCAGCAGCGTCGGCCTTGAGACAGGGGCGCCAAACTATGGCTACACCTTC. It codes for CASSVGLETGAPNYGYTF.

The V and J genes are TRBV12-3 or TRBV12-4 and TRBJ2-2; D may be TRBD2 (6 bases). The CDR3 covers 13 residues. Trimming stripped 7 bases from V and 9 bases from J, with 15 bases between. CDR3 bases: TGTGCCAGCATTCTAGGGACTGTCAGGGAGCTGTTTTTT. Its translation: CASILGTVRELFF.

The chain uses TRBV14 and TRBJ2-5, with TRBD2 matching over 9 bases. The J call may be faulty, since TRBJ2-7 better matches the DNA end. The CDR3 has 15 residues. Per the germline V gene, CDR1 is SGHDN and CDR2 is FVKESK. Written as DNA, the CDR3 is TGTGCCAGCAGCCACCTTAGCGGGGGTCTCAACGAGCAGTACTTC. It yields the protein CASSHLSGGLNEQYF.

At least ten counts were recorded for this clonotype. This rearrangement joins TRBV7-3 to TRBJ1-2; 7 nucleotides match TRBD1. Germline V gene data show CDR1 as SGHTA and CDR2 as FQGTGA. This CDR3 has 14 amino acids. V dropped 5 bases and J dropped 3; count of bases not matched to a gene: 6. CDR3 in amino acids: CASSPSDRDYGYTF. The CDR3 bases are TGTGCCAGCAGCCCTAGCGACAGGGACTATGGCTACACCTTC.

This clonotype appeared once. V usage is TRBV20-1 and J usage is TRBJ2-7; 8 bases agree with TRBD1. Losses at the gene ends were 5 bases for V and 7 bases for J; bases not matched to a gene: 16. CDR1 is DFQATT and CDR2 is SNEGSKA in the germline V gene (reference sequence). The CDR3 loop spans 15 amino acids. The CDR3 DNA reads as TGCAGTGCTGCCAAACCGGGACAGGTTAACAATGAGCAGTACTTC. As protein: CSAAKPGQVNNEQYF.

The gene calls are TRBV6-2 or TRBV6-3 and TRBJ2-2; D is unclear. CDR3 length: 13 residues. The V gene lost 4 bases and the J gene lost 3 bases, with 6 bases spanning the gap. Germline values: CDR1 MNHEY, CDR2 SVGEGT. The CDR3 coding sequence is TGTGCCAGCAGTTTATGGGACACCGGGGAGCTGTTTTTT. Its translation: CASSLWDTGELFF.

This clonotype was observed a handful of times. The genes are TRBV7-2 and TRBJ1-5; no definite D call. The V gene's germline CDR1 is SGHTA and CDR2 FQGNSA. The V gene lost 1 base and the J gene lost 0 bases, with 22 bases spanning the gap. The CDR3 covers 20 residues. The CDR3 spells CASSLDGAMQPRYSNQPQHF. In DNA, the CDR3 is TGTGCCAGCAGCTTAGATGGCGCCATGCAACCTCGATATAGCAATCAGCCCCAGCATTTT.

The V and J genes are TRBV4-1 and TRBJ2-1; 7 bases are shared with TRBD1. Germline assignment: CDR1 MGHRA and CDR2 YSYEKL. CDR3 size: 16 residues. V dropped 2 bases and J dropped 5; count of bases not matched to a gene: 9. CDR3 bases: TGCGCCAGCAGCCAACAAACCGGGACAGAGGACAATGAGCAGTTCTTC. This codes for CASSQQTGTEDNEQFF.

CDR3 coding DNA: TGTGCCAGCAGCTTGGACATTGCGACCTACGAGCAGTACTTC. Encoded protein: CASSLDIATYEQYF. The rearrangement links TRBV7-9 to TRBJ2-7, with D possibly being TRBD1 (5 bases). The germline V gene encodes CDR1 SEHNR and CDR2 FQNEAQ (reference sequence). The V gene lost 3 bases and the J gene lost 2 bases, with 11 bases spanning the gap. The CDR3 runs to 14 residues. Full variable domain (missing parts from reference TRBV7-9 and TRBJ2-7): DTGVSQNPRHKITKRGQNVTFRCDPISEHNRLYWYRQTLGQGPEFLTYFQNEAQLEKSRLLSDRFSAERPKGSFSTLEIQRTEQGDSAMYLCASSLDIATYEQYFGPGTRLTVT.

The rearrangement uses TRBV5-1 and TRBJ2-3, with TRBD2 as a possible D gene (6 bases). The V end was cut by 2 bases, the J end by 7 bases, with 11 bases between. This CDR3 is built from 13 residues. Germline lookup yields CDR1 SGHRS and CDR2 YFSETQ. CDR3 residues: CASSFGSTNTQYF. CDR3 nucleotide sequence: TGCGCCAGCAGCTTCGGGAGTACGAATACGCAGTATTTT.

This clonotype was detected a few times. The gene calls are TRBV2 and TRBJ2-3; a possible D gene is TRBD1 (6 bases). The germline CDR1 and CDR2 sequences are SNHLY and FYNNEI. The CDR3 has 13 residues. The V and J ends lost 2 bases and 4 bases respectively, with 7 bases between them. The CDR3 here is CASSENRADTQYF. In DNA form, the CDR3 reads TGTGCCAGCAGTGAAAACAGGGCAGATACGCAGTATTTT.